This T cell receptor beta chain originates from a study of shared clonotypes between healthy human individuals. Findings and limits, study-wide: Even with large depth, rarefaction showed that sorted-subset sequencing was incomplete.

With regard to this clone: Its target is not known.

V lost 4 bases to trimming and J lost 2 bases; unmatched junction nucleotides: 11. The CDR3 is 16 amino acids. Germline loops: CDR1 SEHNR, CDR2 FQNEAQ (reference sequence). Healthy HIV-negative adults with no recent acute infections or vaccinations were recruited as donors. The data were produced by immunoSEQ multiplex PCR, yet TCRdb's version contains in-frame clones alone and is incomplete. The sample lists approximately 500,000 clones, almost 97% seen once, with under 0.06% in the top ten. This chain uses TRBV7-9 with TRBJ2-7, with 7 bases fitting TRBD2. The sequencing sample was made of naive CD4+ T cells sorted from blood. Subset of the sample: CD45RA+ positively selected. The sequence came from a woman aged 25 to 39 in good health. The CDR3 region has the DNA TGTGCCAGCAGCTATATGGCGGGGGAGGGAGCCTACGAGCAGTACTTC. It yields the protein CASSYMAGEGAYEQYF.